This is a list of T cell receptor beta chains from one sample in a study of control samples from healthy donors and cancer patients. Produced via immunoSEQ multiplex PCR; TCRdb's table is partial and in-frame only. The sample contains some 13,000 clones, 77% of which appear only once. Sequenced input: formalin-fixed, paraffin-embedded tissue. The receptors stem from a male donor with melanoma. CDR3s include the opening cysteine and the closing phenylalanine or tryptophan.

V	J	CDR3
TRBV25-1	TRBJ2-2	CASSEWASGGMNTGELFF
TRBV7-9	TRBJ2-1	CASSFATGVNNEQFF
TRBV14	TRBJ2-4	CASSSRGGTGDIQYF
TRBV7-2	TRBJ2-7	CASSLGQGLFYEQYF
TRBV19	TRBJ1-5	CASRGRLNSNQPQHF
TRBV4-3	TRBJ1-2	CASSPGDRTNYGYTF
TRBV14	TRBJ2-2	CASSQVRGAKTGELFF
TRBV7-2	TRBJ1-1	CASSFLQVLRTEAFF
TRBV27	TRBJ1-1	CASKRIRQGWDTEAFF
TRBV6-2/TRBV6-3	TRBJ2-7	CASSQQTGKTHEQYF
TRBV5-4	TRBJ1-2	CASRAGTAYGYTF
TRBV7-3	TRBJ2-3	CASSLPGTDTQYF
TRBV10-3	TRBJ1-6	CAIRRDLFPFNSPLHF
TRBV19	TRBJ2-7	CASSIGRSYEQYF
TRBV4-2	TRBJ1-3	CASSQGGSADPGGNTIYF
TRBV4-1	TRBJ2-1	CASSQGLAGRSYNEQFF
TRBV5-1	TRBJ2-5	CASSFAGSKETQYF
TRBV7-2	TRBJ1-5	CASSSRQGAQPQHF
TRBV11-2	TRBJ2-7	CASSPGLRQWF
TRBV7-2	TRBJ2-3	CASSLFPRGTDTQYF
TRBV6-5	TRBJ2-7	CASSTGFGAYEQYF
TRBV6-5	TRBJ2-7	CASSYSRDGALYEQYF
TRBV19	TRBJ1-1	CASSVRDRGGEAFF
TRBV14	TRBJ2-3	CASSQVSNTQYF
TRBV14	TRBJ2-5	CASSQDGEETQYF
TRBV3-1/TRBV3-2	TRBJ2-7	CASLGLARGEQYF
TRBV5-1	TRBJ1-2	CASSPREATYGYTF
TRBV18	TRBJ1-3	CASSPAGSHGNTIYF
TRBV7-6	TRBJ2-3	CASSLSGGTPNTQYF
TRBV7-9	TRBJ2-5	CASSSGARRTQYF
TRBV7-9	TRBJ2-6	CASSSALSSGANVLTF
TRBV7-2	TRBJ2-1	CASSLSGGYYNEQFF
TRBV4-3	TRBJ2-1	CASSQTSGGFNEQFF
TRBV9	TRBJ2-1	CASSVDDGTSYNEQFF
TRBV7-2	TRBJ2-7	CASSGRGGGADEQYF
TRBV6-1	TRBJ1-1	CASSEPSITAEAFF
TRBV4-3	TRBJ2-1	CASSQEWLAGYNEQFF
TRBV14	TRBJ1-2	CASSPGVSYGYTF
TRBV11-3	TRBJ2-1	CASSLGYQGRDEQFF
TRBV24-1	TRBJ1-1	CATSDPNRGEAFF
TRBV2	TRBJ2-7	CASSEIDHYEQYF
TRBV7-9	TRBJ1-1	CASSLEFVRGAFF
TRBV29-1	TRBJ1-1	CSVSGGDTEAFF
TRBV28	TRBJ1-3	CASSSPQGNSGNTIYF
TRBV27	TRBJ2-7	CASSPGTYEQYF
TRBV10-3	TRBJ2-7	CAIPLVENEQYF
TRBV29-1	TRBJ2-3	CSVEDRETSTDTQYF